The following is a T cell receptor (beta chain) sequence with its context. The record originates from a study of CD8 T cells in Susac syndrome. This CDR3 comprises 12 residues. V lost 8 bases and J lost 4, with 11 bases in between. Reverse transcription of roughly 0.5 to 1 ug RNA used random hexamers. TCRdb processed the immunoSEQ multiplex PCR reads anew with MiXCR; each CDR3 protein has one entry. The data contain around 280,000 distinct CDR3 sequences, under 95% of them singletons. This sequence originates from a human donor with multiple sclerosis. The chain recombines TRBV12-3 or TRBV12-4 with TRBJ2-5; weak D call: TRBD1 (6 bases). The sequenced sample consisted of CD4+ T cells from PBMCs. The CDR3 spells CASSGQLETQYF. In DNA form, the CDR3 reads TGTGCCAGCTCCGGACAGCTAGAGACCCAGTACTTC.